Below, 19 T cell receptor beta chains from the same sample are listed, as sequenced in a study of blood T cell repertoires in COVID-19. Method: immunoSEQ multiplex PCR; TCRdb's copy keeps in-frame clones and lacks some. The table includes over 400,000 clones, around 85% detected once. Input material: PBMCs or T cells enriched from blood (not recorded which). The receptors were sampled from an older woman who had recovered from COVID-19.

The chain combines TRBV19 with TRBJ1-2, with D uncertain. This CDR3 has 17 residues. Trimming took off 2 bases at V and 5 bases at J, with 21 bases between the two ends. In germline, CDR1 is LNHDA, CDR2 SQIVND (reference sequence). CDR3 coding DNA: TGTGCCAGTAGTATACCTACGGATTACGGGTTGCAATATGGCTACACCTTC. It codes for CASSIPTDYGLQYGYTF.

V is TRBV5-1 and J is TRBJ2-5, with D perhaps matching TRBD2 (6 bases). This CDR3 comprises 16 residues. V lost 1 base, J lost 2 bases, and 15 bases lay in between. CDR1 and CDR2 (germline): SGHRS, YFSETQ. CDR3 DNA: TGCGCCAGCAGCTTGCCTATGAGCGGGCCTCAAGAGACCCAGTACTTC. It is translated as CASSLPMSGPQETQYF.

CDR3 residues: CASSLFRTGETDTQYF. The CDR3 DNA follows: TGTGCCAGCAGCTTGTTTCGGACAGGGGAGACAGATACGCAGTATTTT. V usage is TRBV5-6 and J usage is TRBJ2-3, with 9 bases identical to TRBD1. Germline lookup yields CDR1 SGHDT and CDR2 YYEEEE. The CDR3 has 16 amino acids. J was trimmed by 3 bases and V by 1 base; bases with no gene match: 6.

V usage is TRBV6-1 and J usage is TRBJ2-7, with TRBD2 as a possible D gene (6 bases). The V and J ends lost 2 bases and 4 bases respectively, with 9 bases between them. CDR3 size: 13 residues. CDR1 is MNHNS and CDR2 is SASEGT in the germline V gene. CDR3 DNA sequence: TGTGCCAGCAGTGAATCGGAGGGTTACGAGCAGTACTTC. Amino acids: CASSESEGYEQYF.

The V call is TRBV5-8, the J call TRBJ1-5; D is possibly TRBD1 (5 bases). The CDR3 contains 15 residues. V shed 2 bases and J shed 0 bases, with 9 bases lying between them. Per germline, CDR1 SGHTS and CDR2 YDEGEE. DNA of the CDR3: TGTGCCAGCAGCTTTGACAGTTATAGCAATCAGCCCCAGCATTTT. It yields the protein CASSFDSYSNQPQHF.

The J gene is TRBJ2-7, the V gene TRBV11-2; D remains unclear. This CDR3 region has 15 residues. Germline values: CDR1 SGHAT, CDR2 FQNNGV. The V end was cut by 1 base, the J end by 1 base, with 11 bases between. CDR3 residues: CASSLAYGVSYEQYF. The CDR3 DNA reads TGTGCCAGCAGCTTAGCCTACGGAGTATCCTACGAGCAGTACTTC.

This clone showed up just once. The V gene is TRBV27, the J gene TRBJ1-5; perhaps TRBD1 as D (5 bases). Trimming removed 5 bases from V and 3 bases from J, with 11 bases in between. The CDR3 is 14 amino acids. The germline CDR1 and CDR2 sequences are MNHEY and SMNVEV (reference sequence). The CDR3 nucleotides read TGTGCCAGCAGTCTCCGACAGTTCAATCAGCCCCAGCATTTT. Residues: CASSLRQFNQPQHF.

The chain joins TRBV5-1 to TRBJ1-3; no clear D. V was cut by 7 bases and J by 8 bases, with 13 bases left in between. The CDR3 runs 12 residues. Germline V lookup: CDR1 SGHRS, CDR2 YFSETQ. The CDR3 region is CASGRTPDTIYF. The CDR3 region has the DNA TGCGCCAGCGGTAGAACCCCGGACACCATATATTTT.

The chain couples TRBV19 to TRBJ2-7, with 7 nucleotides matching TRBD1. V shed 5 bases and J 6 bases; nucleotides not matched to a gene: 7. The CDR3 sequence is 13 residues long. Germline V gene lookup returns CDR1 LNHDA and CDR2 SQIVND (reference sequence). DNA of the CDR3: TGTGCCAGTAGTGACACAGGGGATAGCGAGCAGTACGTC. Its protein product is CASSDTGDSEQYV.

The chain links TRBV30 to TRBJ1-5; tentatively, D is TRBD1 (6 bases). Between the trimmed V and J ends, which lost 3 bases and 5 bases, there was a span of 14 bases. The CDR3 loop spans 14 amino acids. Germline assignment: CDR1 GTSNPN and CDR2 SVGIG (reference sequence). The CDR3 spells CAWREQGKDQPQHF. The CDR3 DNA sequence: TGTGCCTGGAGGGAACAGGGTAAGGATCAGCCCCAGCATTTT.

About this clone: The sample contains more than one DNA sequence encoding this CDR3. The chain is built from TRBV19 and TRBJ2-2; possible D gene TRBD1, 5 bases. Germline assignment: CDR1 LNHDA and CDR2 SQIVND (reference sequence). Trimming removed 3 bases from V and 2 bases from J, with 10 bases in between. The CDR3 has 15 residues. The CDR3 is CASSIQGVNTGELFF. CDR3 bases: TGTGCCAGTAGTATCCAGGGCGTTAACACCGGGGAGCTGTTTTTT.

The chain has TRBV2 and TRBJ2-5; possibly TRBD2 for D (5 bases). The V gene's germline CDR1 is SNHLY and CDR2 FYNNEI. V gave up 5 bases and J gave up 5 bases, with 12 bases separating them. The CDR3 contains 13 residues. The CDR3 region has the DNA TGTGCCAGCAGTCCCGGTGGCGGGGAGACCCAGTACTTC. It yields the protein CASSPGGGETQYF.

This rearrangement joins TRBV2 to TRBJ2-5; D is perhaps TRBD1 (6 bases). Germline V gene lookup returns CDR1 SNHLY and CDR2 FYNNEI. This CDR3 spans 13 amino acids. V was pared by 6 bases and J by 5 bases, with 13 bases between. CDR3 sequence: CASSDRLRETQYF. CDR3 nucleotide sequence: TGTGCCAGCAGCGACAGGCTTCGCGAGACCCAGTACTTC.

V is TRBV5-1 and J is TRBJ2-3; 11 bases line up with TRBD1. Germline CDR1 SGHRS, CDR2 YFSETQ. Losses at the gene ends were 1 base for V and 4 bases for J; bases not matched to a gene: 2. CDR3 length equals 15 residues. The CDR3 DNA sequence: TGCGCCAGCAGCTTGTTGGGACAGGGGGCAGATACGCAGTATTTT. This translates into CASSLLGQGADTQYF. The whole variable domain, filled in from reference TRBV5-1 and TRBJ2-3, reads KAGVTQTPRYLIKTRGQQVTLSCSPISGHRSVSWYQQTPGQGLQFLFEYFSETQRNKGNFPGRFSGRQFSNSRSEMNVSTLELGDSALYLCASSLLGQGADTQYFGPGTRLTVL.

V is TRBV5-1 and J is TRBJ1-2, with 10 bases fitting TRBD1. V gave up 3 bases and J gave up 7 bases; unmatched junction bases: 6. The CDR3 is 14 amino acids. Germline V gene sequence: CDR1 SGHRS, CDR2 YFSETQ. The CDR3 spells CASSSTWTGGGYTF. CDR3 sequence (DNA): TGCGCCAGCAGCTCGACTTGGACAGGGGGTGGCTACACCTTC. Full variable domain (missing parts from reference TRBV5-1 and TRBJ1-2): KAGVTQTPRYLIKTRGQQVTLSCSPISGHRSVSWYQQTPGQGLQFLFEYFSETQRNKGNFPGRFSGRQFSNSRSEMNVSTLELGDSALYLCASSSTWTGGGYTFGSGTRLTVV.

The gene calls are TRBV2 and TRBJ1-6; unclear D gene. V lost 6 bases and J lost 6, with 15 bases in between. From germline, CDR1 is SNHLY and CDR2 FYNNEI. The CDR3 totals 15 residues. The CDR3 sequence: CASRATNMGNSPLHF. Written as DNA, the CDR3 is TGTGCCAGCAGAGCTACTAACATGGGTAATTCACCCCTCCACTTT.

The genes are TRBV20-1 and TRBJ1-3; TRBD1 might be the D (5 bases). V was cut by 3 bases and J by 2 bases, with 14 bases left in between. This CDR3 region has 15 residues. Germline V gives CDR1 DFQATT, CDR2 SNEGSKA (reference sequence). For the CDR3, the DNA is TGCAGTGCTAGTAGGGGAGGGGAGCCTGGAAACACCATATATTTT. The encoded protein is CSASRGGEPGNTIYF.

The chain has TRBV14 and TRBJ2-1; D is perhaps TRBD2 (5 bases). CDR1 is SGHDN, CDR2 FVKESK, per germline. The CDR3 extends over 15 amino acids. The ends were cut back, 5 bases at V and 6 bases at J, with 17 bases in the middle. Written as DNA, the CDR3 is TGTGCCAGCAGCGATGTGAGGGCGAACGGCAATGAGCAGTTCTTC. This translates into CASSDVRANGNEQFF.

The rearrangement joins TRBV5-1 to TRBJ2-3; tentatively, D is TRBD2 (5 bases). This CDR3 comprises 18 residues. Germline CDR1 reads SGHRS; CDR2 reads YFSETQ. Trimming stripped 0 bases from V and 2 bases from J, with 19 bases between. CDR3 coding DNA: TGCGCCAGCAGCTTGGCGATGAGGCTAGCAGTAAACACAGATACGCAGTATTTT. It is translated as CASSLAMRLAVNTDTQYF.